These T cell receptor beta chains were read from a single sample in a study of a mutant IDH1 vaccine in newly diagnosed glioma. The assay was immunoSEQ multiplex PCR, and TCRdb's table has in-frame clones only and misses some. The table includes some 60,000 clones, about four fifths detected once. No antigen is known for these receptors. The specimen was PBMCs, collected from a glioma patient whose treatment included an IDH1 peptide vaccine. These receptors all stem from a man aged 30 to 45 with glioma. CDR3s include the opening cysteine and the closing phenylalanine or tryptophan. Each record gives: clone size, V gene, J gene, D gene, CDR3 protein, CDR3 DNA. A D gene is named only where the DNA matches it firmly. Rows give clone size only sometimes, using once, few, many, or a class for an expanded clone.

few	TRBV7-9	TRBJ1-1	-	CASSLTARRQEDTEAFF	TGTGCCAGCAGCTTAACCGCCCGTCGGCAGGAGGACACTGAAGCTTTCTTT
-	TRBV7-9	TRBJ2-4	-	CASSLADGSLAKNIQYF	TGTGCCAGCAGCTTAGCGGATGGGTCCCTAGCCAAAAACATTCAGTACTTC
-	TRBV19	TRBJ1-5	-	CASSIRGDQPQHF	TGTGCCAGTAGTATAAGAGGGGATCAGCCCCAGCATTTT
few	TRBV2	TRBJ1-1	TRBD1	CASSDGRGLQNTEAFF	TGTGCCAGCAGTGATGGGAGGGGGCTGCAGAACACTGAAGCTTTCTTT
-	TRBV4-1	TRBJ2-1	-	CASSQTSLSPPRADYNEQFF	TGCGCCAGCAGCCAGACGAGCCTCAGTCCCCCCCGAGCGGATTACAATGAGCAGTTCTTC
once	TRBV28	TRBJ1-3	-	CASSRTAIGGNTIYF	TGTGCCAGCAGTAGGACAGCAATAGGTGGAAACACCATATATTTT
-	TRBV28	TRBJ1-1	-	CASHIPVLNTEAFF	TGTGCCAGCCACATTCCGGTCTTGAACACTGAAGCTTTCTTT
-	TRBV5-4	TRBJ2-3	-	CASSLAAGQVDTQYF	TGTGCCAGCAGCTTGGCCGCTGGCCAGGTGGATACGCAGTATTTT
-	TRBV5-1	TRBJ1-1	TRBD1	CASSLRQGGTEAFF	TGCGCCAGCAGCCTGCGTCAGGGGGGCACTGAAGCTTTCTTT
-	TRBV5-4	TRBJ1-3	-	CASSLGQSLSGNTIYF	TGTGCCAGCAGCTTGGGGCAGTCTCTATCTGGAAACACCATATATTTT
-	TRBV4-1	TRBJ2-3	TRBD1	CASSPGQGTDTQYF	TGCGCCAGCAGCCCCGGACAGGGGACAGATACGCAGTATTTT
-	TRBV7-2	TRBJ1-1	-	CASRDILGDTEAFF	TGTGCCAGCAGGGATATCCTGGGGGACACTGAAGCTTTCTTT
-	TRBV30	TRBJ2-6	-	CAWSVSGGAQGSSGANVLTF	TGTGCCTGGAGTGTATCAGGAGGTGCGCAGGGGAGCTCTGGGGCCAACGTCCTGACTTTC
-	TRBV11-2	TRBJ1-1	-	CASSLSFMGRVYNTEAFF	TGTGCCAGCAGCTTATCGTTTATGGGTCGAGTTTACAACACTGAAGCTTTCTTT
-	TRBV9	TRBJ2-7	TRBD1	CASSTLGRGQGLYEQYF	TGTGCCAGCAGCACACTAGGTCGGGGACAGGGGTTATACGAGCAGTACTTC
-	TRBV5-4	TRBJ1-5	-	CASSSPGYSNQPQHF	TGTGCCAGCAGCTCGCCCGGCTATAGCAATCAGCCCCAGCATTTT
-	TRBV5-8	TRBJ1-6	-	CASGFDSLSSYNSPLHF	TGTGCCAGCGGCTTCGACAGTCTAAGCTCCTATAATTCACCCCTCCACTTT
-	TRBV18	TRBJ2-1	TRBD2	CASKGRLAGVYNEQFF	TGTGCCAGCAAGGGGAGACTAGCGGGGGTGTACAATGAGCAGTTCTTC
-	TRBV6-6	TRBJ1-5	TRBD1	CASIGQGNNQPQHF	TGTGCCAGCATCGGACAGGGGAACAATCAGCCCCAGCATTTT
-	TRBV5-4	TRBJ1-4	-	CASSLMTASTNEKLFF	TGTGCCAGCAGCTTGATGACGGCCTCAACTAATGAAAAACTGTTTTTT
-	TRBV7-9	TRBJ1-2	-	CASSLFPRRAGPVVYGYTF	TGTGCCAGCAGCTTATTCCCCAGGAGGGCAGGCCCTGTTGTCTATGGCTACACCTTC